The present entry profiles one T cell receptor beta chain with its context. These data come from a study of T cells expressing NK-cell markers. Overall study context: Sorted CD3+CD56+NKG2C+, CD3+CD56+NKG2C- and CD3+CD56-NKG2C+ T cells provided the TCR beta repertoires.

TCRdb reprocessed the 5' RACE reads, keeping one entry per CDR3 protein, no DNA. The sample's table shows over 150,000 distinct CDR3 sequences. This receptor was obtained from a woman aged 50 to 60 in good health. The specimen was blood T cells: a sorted CD56 or NKG2C T cell subset, CD4+ or CD8+ T cells, or bulk PBMC T cells (not recorded which).

This chain's CDR3 is CANSSDLGQDDEQYF. The rearrangement links TRBV5-6 to TRBJ2-7; TCRdb proposes TRBD1, but this gene call is untestable without DNA. There are 15 residues in the CDR3. CDR1 SGHDT and CDR2 YYEEEE come from the germline V gene.